A selection of T cell receptor beta chains follows, all from one sample in a study of control samples from healthy donors and cancer patients. Here immunoSEQ multiplex PCR was the method, and the copy in TCRdb shows in-frame clones only, minus some. The table includes about 92,000 clones, roughly 82% detected once. The source material was blood. The receptors stem from a woman aged 60-75 years in good health. CDR3s include the opening cysteine and the closing phenylalanine or tryptophan. A D gene is named only where the DNA matches it firmly. Not all rows give a size; the values are once, few, many and, for expanded clones, a class.

NA TRBJ2-7 TRBV4-1 NA CASSQARAYEQYF TGCGCCAGCAGCCAAGCCAGGGCCTACGAGCAGTACTTC
NA TRBJ1-4 TRBV28 NA CASSLPWGREKLFF TGTGCCAGCAGTCTGCCGTGGGGGCGGGAAAAACTGTTTTTT
TRBD2 TRBJ2-3 TRBV7-9 few CASSLLAGTDTQYF TGTGCCAGCAGCTTACTAGCGGGCACAGATACGCAGTATTTT
NA TRBJ1-5 TRBV15 NA CATSSTGYSNQPQHF TGTGCCACCAGCTCGACAGGTTATAGCAATCAGCCCCAGCATTTT
TRBD2 TRBJ2-2 TRBV30 NA CAWSWGGRYDPPENTGELFF TGTGCCTGGAGTTGGGGCGGGAGATATGATCCTCCCGAGAACACCGGGGAGCTGTTTTTT
TRBD1 TRBJ1-2 TRBV11-2 NA CASSPGQGLGYGYTF TGTGCCAGCAGCCCAGGACAGGGACTGGGGTATGGCTACACCTTC
TRBD1 TRBJ2-2 TRBV7-6 NA CASSPGQGNTGELFF TGTGCCAGCAGCCCGGGACAGGGGAACACCGGGGAGCTGTTTTTT
TRBD2 TRBJ2-1 TRBV6-4 NA CASSKSSGGLYNEQFF TGTGCCAGCAGTAAATCTAGCGGGGGGCTTTACAATGAGCAGTTCTTC
NA TRBJ1-6 TRBV27 NA CASKRGHNSPLHF TGTGCCAGCAAGAGGGGCCACAATTCACCCCTCCACTTT
TRBD1 TRBJ1-3 TRBV3-1/TRBV3-2 NA CASSQVQGARHNTIYF TGTGCCAGCAGCCAAGTACAGGGGGCGAGGCACAACACCATATATTTT
NA TRBJ2-5 TRBV7-2 few CASSLRTGIRETQYF TGTGCCAGCAGCTTAAGGACGGGGATTAGGGAGACCCAGTACTTC
NA TRBJ1-2 TRBV4-2 NA CASSQTHTGAYGYTF TGTGCCAGCAGCCAAACGCACACAGGCGCCTATGGCTACACCTTC
TRBD2 TRBJ2-2 TRBV6-2/TRBV6-3 NA CASSYNPGGPTGELFF TGTGCCAGCAGTTACAATCCGGGGGGGCCTACCGGGGAGCTGTTTTTT
NA TRBJ1-2 TRBV21-1 NA CASRRNLVTF TGTGCCTCCAGGAGGAACTTGGTCACCTTC
NA TRBJ2-5 TRBV3-1/TRBV3-2 NA CASSPDMGTQYF TGTGCCAGCAGCCCGGATATGGGGACCCAGTACTTC
NA TRBJ2-7 TRBV19 NA CASSSGSARGAYEQYF TGTGCCAGTAGTTCCGGGTCTGCCAGGGGCGCTTACGAGCAGTACTTC
TRBD1 TRBJ1-1 TRBV19 once CASSYSLQGTEAFF TGTGCCAGTAGTTACTCCCTACAGGGGACTGAAGCTTTCTTT
TRBD1 TRBJ1-4 TRBV7-9 NA CASSAAGGVGEKLFF TGTGCCAGCAGCGCCGCAGGGGGCGTGGGTGAAAAACTGTTTTTT
NA TRBJ2-7 TRBV6-7 NA CASSPTYFDNSYEQYF TGTGCCAGCAGTCCGACCTACTTCGACAACTCCTACGAGCAGTACTTC
NA TRBJ1-1 TRBV5-1 NA CASSLVSGAPNTEAFF TGCGCCAGCAGCTTGGTGTCAGGGGCCCCCAACACTGAAGCTTTCTTT
TRBD2 TRBJ2-1 TRBV14 NA CASSQDWGTSSYNEQFF TGTGCCAGCAGCCAAGATTGGGGGACTAGCAGTTACAATGAGCAGTTCTTC
TRBD1 TRBJ1-2 TRBV7-9 few CASSPQGTYGYTF TGTGCCAGCAGCCCACAGGGGACCTATGGCTACACCTTC
NA TRBJ1-5 TRBV28 once CASSGGGGAEQPQHF TGTGCCAGCAGTGGAGGGGGGGGCGCTGAACAGCCCCAGCATTTT
NA TRBJ1-2 TRBV14 NA CASSQVSGALDGYTF TGTGCCAGCAGCCAAGTTTCGGGGGCGCTGGATGGCTACACCTTC
NA TRBJ1-4 TRBV3-1/TRBV3-2 NA CARGEKTVF TGTGCCAGGGGCGAAAAAACTGTTTTT
TRBD1 TRBJ1-2 TRBV27 NA CASSPYAGTAYGYTF TGTGCCAGCAGTCCGTATGCCGGGACAGCCTATGGCTACACCTTC
TRBD1 TRBJ2-7 TRBV18 once CASSPGQNYEQYF TGTGCCAGCTCACCGGGACAGAACTACGAGCAGTACTTC
TRBD1 TRBJ1-1 TRBV6-2/TRBV6-3 NA CASSHGDRVNTEAFF TGTGCCAGCAGCCATGGGGACAGGGTGAACACTGAAGCTTTCTTT